The next 3 T cell receptor beta chains were all read from a single sample in a study of blood T cell repertoires in COVID-19. Only in-frame clones appear in the TCRdb table, and some are missing; sequencing was by immunoSEQ multiplex PCR. The sample shows 250,000 to 300,000 clones, 90% of them seen only once. What was sequenced was peripheral blood. These receptors were obtained from a woman between 45 and 60 years old with COVID-19, enrolled during active disease.

This clone was counted between two and nine times. The gene calls are TRBV7-9 and TRBJ2-7; 9 bases map to TRBD1. Germline-derived CDR1 and CDR2 are SEHNR and FQNEAQ (reference sequence). Trimming cost V 3 bases and J 2 bases; bases outside gene matches: 14. This CDR3 is 18 amino acids long. The CDR3 is CASSFPSNPGQGTYEQYF. The CDR3 coding sequence is TGTGCCAGCAGCTTTCCATCCAATCCGGGACAGGGAACCTACGAGCAGTACTTC.

This chain uses TRBV7-6 with TRBJ1-4, with TRBD1 matching over 8 bases. The germline CDR1 and CDR2 sequences are SGHVS and FNYEAQ. This CDR3 comprises 16 residues. V lost 6 bases and J lost 2; bases outside the gene matches: 8. CDR3 coding DNA: TGTGCCAGCAGACGTAGACAGGGGAGGACTAATGAAAAACTGTTTTTT. Protein: CASRRRQGRTNEKLFF.

The rearrangement links TRBV9 to TRBJ2-2; TRBD2 matches at 7 bases. Per germline, CDR1 SGDLS and CDR2 YYNGEE. The CDR3 length is 18 residues. J was trimmed by 1 base and V by 1 base; bases with no gene match: 10. CDR3 in DNA: TGTGCCAGCAGCGTACACCCCGGGGGGACCCTGAACACCGGGGAGCTGTTTTTT. It codes for CASSVHPGGTLNTGELFF.